These T cell receptor beta chains were read from a single sample in a study of cytomegalovirus exposure and HLA in healthy donors. TCRdb's copy holds only in-frame clones and misses some; the assay was immunoSEQ multiplex PCR. The sample carries around 240,000 clones, 90% recorded once. The sample was PBMCs. The receptor source for this set is a woman under 30 in good health and CMV-seronegative. CDR3s leave out the opening cysteine and the closing phenylalanine or tryptophan. The order of the fields is J gene, V gene, CDR3 protein.

j_gene: TRBJ1-1; v_gene: TRBV5-1; CDR3aa: ASSTGTGGTEAF
j_gene: TRBJ1-5; v_gene: TRBV7-9; CDR3aa: ASSPQHRLYQPQH
j_gene: TRBJ2-3; v_gene: TRBV5-1; CDR3aa: ASSDQGALAGARTDTQY
j_gene: TRBJ1-1; v_gene: TRBV19; CDR3aa: ASSIPGGWTEAF
j_gene: TRBJ2-3; v_gene: TRBV19; CDR3aa: ASSTQTDTQY
j_gene: TRBJ1-4; v_gene: TRBV7-9; CDR3aa: ASSPRDRRNEKLF
j_gene: TRBJ1-5; v_gene: TRBV30; CDR3aa: AWSAPGLGQPQH
j_gene: TRBJ2-5; v_gene: TRBV28; CDR3aa: ASSTRTGIQETQY
j_gene: TRBJ1-5; v_gene: TRBV30; CDR3aa: AWSASGGNQPQH
j_gene: TRBJ2-3; v_gene: TRBV13; CDR3aa: ASSLGTSGSTDTQY
j_gene: TRBJ2-2; v_gene: TRBV5-1; CDR3aa: ASSGTDRAAELF
j_gene: TRBJ2-3; v_gene: TRBV6-5; CDR3aa: ASSRNEGDTQY
j_gene: TRBJ1-2; v_gene: TRBV14; CDR3aa: ASSQGSLYGYT
j_gene: TRBJ2-1; v_gene: TRBV27; CDR3aa: ASSFEGRAGAINNEQF
j_gene: TRBJ2-5; v_gene: TRBV5-6; CDR3aa: ASSFRRLAASN
j_gene: TRBJ1-5; v_gene: TRBV19; CDR3aa: ASSIGQPGNQPQH
j_gene: TRBJ1-6; v_gene: TRBV6-1; CDR3aa: ASSERQGARAYNSPLH
j_gene: TRBJ1-2; v_gene: TRBV7-8; CDR3aa: ASSLNRLPPGGYT
j_gene: TRBJ1-5; v_gene: TRBV28; CDR3aa: ASKTASNQPQH
j_gene: TRBJ1-6; v_gene: TRBV19; CDR3aa: ASTWGQAGSYNSPLH
j_gene: TRBJ2-1; v_gene: TRBV11-2; CDR3aa: ASSLDRGNEQF
j_gene: TRBJ2-1; v_gene: TRBV2; CDR3aa: ASGDRGYNEQF
j_gene: TRBJ1-5; v_gene: TRBV6-1; CDR3aa: ASSAPPGVGNQPQH
j_gene: TRBJ1-4; v_gene: TRBV30; CDR3aa: AWAKQLDEKLF
j_gene: TRBJ2-7; v_gene: TRBV2; CDR3aa: ATRQSLRIYEQY
j_gene: TRBJ2-7; v_gene: TRBV6-5; CDR3aa: ASSYLPSGEAYEQY